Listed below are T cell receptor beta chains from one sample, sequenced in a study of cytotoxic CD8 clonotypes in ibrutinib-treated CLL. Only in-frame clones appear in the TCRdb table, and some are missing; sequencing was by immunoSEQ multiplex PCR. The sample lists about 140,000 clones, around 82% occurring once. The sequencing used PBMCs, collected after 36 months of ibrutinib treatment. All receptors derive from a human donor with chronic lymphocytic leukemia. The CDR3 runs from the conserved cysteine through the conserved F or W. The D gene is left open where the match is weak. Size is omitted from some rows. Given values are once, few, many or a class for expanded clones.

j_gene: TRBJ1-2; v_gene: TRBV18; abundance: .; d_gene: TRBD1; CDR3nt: TGTGCCAGCTCACCCACCGGCTCAGGGGGCGCGGGGTATGGCTACACCTTC; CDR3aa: CASSPTGSGGAGYGYTF
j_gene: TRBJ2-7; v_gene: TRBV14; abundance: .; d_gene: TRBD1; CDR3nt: TGTGCCAGCAGCCAGGGACAGGGTGGCTACGAGCAGTACTTC; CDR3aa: CASSQGQGGYEQYF
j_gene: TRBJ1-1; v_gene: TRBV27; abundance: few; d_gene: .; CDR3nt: TGTGCCAGCACTGAGAAGGGAGGGAGAAGAGCTTTCTTT; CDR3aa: CASTEKGGRRAFF
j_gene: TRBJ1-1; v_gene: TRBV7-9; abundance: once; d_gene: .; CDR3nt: TGTGCCAGCAGCTTCCGTCTCGGGACTGAAGCTTTCTTT; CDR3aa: CASSFRLGTEAFF
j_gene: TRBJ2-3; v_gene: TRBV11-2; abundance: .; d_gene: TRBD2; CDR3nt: TGTGCCAGCAGCTTAACTAGCGGAACAGATACGCAGTATTTT; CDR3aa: CASSLTSGTDTQYF
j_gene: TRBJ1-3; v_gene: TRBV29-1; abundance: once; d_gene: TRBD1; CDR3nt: TGCAGCGTTAGGACAGGGACTGGAAACACCATATATTTT; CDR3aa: CSVRTGTGNTIYF
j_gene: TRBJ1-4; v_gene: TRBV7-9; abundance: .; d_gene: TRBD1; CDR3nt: TGTGCCAGCAGCCCCGGGACAGGGAAGGAAAAACTGTTTTTT; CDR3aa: CASSPGTGKEKLFF
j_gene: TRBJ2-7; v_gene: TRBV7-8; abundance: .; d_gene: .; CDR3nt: TGTGCCAGCAGCTTAGCGTACCGGGACTCCTACGAGCAGTACTTC; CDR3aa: CASSLAYRDSYEQYF
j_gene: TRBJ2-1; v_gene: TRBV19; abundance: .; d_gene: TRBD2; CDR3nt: TGTGCCAGTAGTATTTCGGGGGGGTCTTACAATGAGCAGTTCTTC; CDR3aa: CASSISGGSYNEQFF
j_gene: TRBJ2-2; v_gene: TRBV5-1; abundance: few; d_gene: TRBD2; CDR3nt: TGCGCCAGCAGCGGGAGGGCGAACACCGGGGAGCTGTTTTTT; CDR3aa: CASSGRANTGELFF
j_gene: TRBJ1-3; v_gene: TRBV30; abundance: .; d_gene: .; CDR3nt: TGTGCCTGGAGTGTCTTCTCTGGAAACACCATATATTTT; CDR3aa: CAWSVFSGNTIYF
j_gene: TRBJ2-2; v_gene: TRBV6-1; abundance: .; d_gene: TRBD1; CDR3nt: TGTGCCAGCAGAGTCCGGGACAGGGTTAACGGGGAGCTGTTTTTT; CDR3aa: CASRVRDRVNGELFF
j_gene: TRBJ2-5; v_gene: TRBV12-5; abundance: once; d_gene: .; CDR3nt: TGTGCTAGTGTCAAAACAGGGTCGTATCGTGTATGGGGTCAAGAGACCCAGTACTTC; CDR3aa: CASVKTGSYRVWGQETQYF
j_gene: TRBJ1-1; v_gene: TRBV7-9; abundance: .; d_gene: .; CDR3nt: TGTGCCAGCAGCGAAGAGGGCCGGAACACTGAAGCTTTCTTT; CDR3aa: CASSEEGRNTEAFF
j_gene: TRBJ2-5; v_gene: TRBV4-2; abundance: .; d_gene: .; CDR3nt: TGTGCCAGCAGCCAAGATTTAGAGACCCAGTACTTC; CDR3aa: CASSQDLETQYF
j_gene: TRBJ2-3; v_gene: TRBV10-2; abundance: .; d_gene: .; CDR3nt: TGCGCCAGCAGTGAATCAGATACGCAGTATTTT; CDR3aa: CASSESDTQYF
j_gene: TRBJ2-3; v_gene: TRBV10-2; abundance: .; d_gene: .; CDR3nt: TGCGCCAGCAGAACTAGCACAGATACGCAGTATTTT; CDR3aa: CASRTSTDTQYF
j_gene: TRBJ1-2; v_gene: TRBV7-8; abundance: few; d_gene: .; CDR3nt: TGTGCCAGCAGCTTAGAAGCATTGGGGGGAAACTATGGCTACACCTTC; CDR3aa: CASSLEALGGNYGYTF
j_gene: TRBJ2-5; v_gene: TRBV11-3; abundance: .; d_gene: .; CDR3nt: TGTGCCAGCAGCTTAAAGGCGGGAATCGGCCAGTACTTC; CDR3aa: CASSLKAGIGQYF
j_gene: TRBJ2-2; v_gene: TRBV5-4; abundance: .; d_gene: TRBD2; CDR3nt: TGTGCCAGCAGCCGAAGCGGGGGAAAGGACACCGGGGAGCTGTTTTTT; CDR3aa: CASSRSGGKDTGELFF
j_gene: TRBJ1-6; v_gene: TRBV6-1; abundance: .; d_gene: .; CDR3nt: TGTGCCATAAATTACAGGGAGGTCCGTAATTCACCCCTCCACTTT; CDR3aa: CAINYREVRNSPLHF
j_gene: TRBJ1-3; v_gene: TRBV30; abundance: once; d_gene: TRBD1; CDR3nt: TGTGCCTGGGCAGGGGGCTCTGGAAACACCATATATTTT; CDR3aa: CAWAGGSGNTIYF
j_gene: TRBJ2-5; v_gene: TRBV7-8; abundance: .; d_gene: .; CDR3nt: TGTGCCAGTTCTCGAGGGCCTAGCGAGACCCAGTACTTC; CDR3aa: CASSRGPSETQYF
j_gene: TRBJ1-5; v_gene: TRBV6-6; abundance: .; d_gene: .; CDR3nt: TGTGCCAGCAGTTACTTCGGGGATAGCAATCAGCCCCAGCATTTT; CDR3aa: CASSYFGDSNQPQHF
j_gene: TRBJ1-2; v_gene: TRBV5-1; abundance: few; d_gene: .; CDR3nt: TGCGCCAGCAGCTTGACGGGCAGGGACTATGGCTACACCTTC; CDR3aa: CASSLTGRDYGYTF
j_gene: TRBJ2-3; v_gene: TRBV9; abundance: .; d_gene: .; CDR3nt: TGTGCCAGCAGCGTAGATCGGGGCGGGGCCGGTTATACGCAGTATTTT; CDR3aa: CASSVDRGGAGYTQYF